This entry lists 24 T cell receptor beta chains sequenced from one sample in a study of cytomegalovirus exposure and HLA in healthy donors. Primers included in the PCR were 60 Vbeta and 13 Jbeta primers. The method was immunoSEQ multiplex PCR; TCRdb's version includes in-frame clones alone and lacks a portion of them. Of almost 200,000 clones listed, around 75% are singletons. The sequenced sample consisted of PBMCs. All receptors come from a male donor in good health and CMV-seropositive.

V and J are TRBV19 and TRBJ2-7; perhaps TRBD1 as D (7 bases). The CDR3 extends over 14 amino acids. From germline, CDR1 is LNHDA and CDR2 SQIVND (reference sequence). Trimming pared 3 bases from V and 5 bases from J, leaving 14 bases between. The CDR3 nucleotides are TGTGCCAGTAGTATTGGAGGGGGCAGGAACGAGCAGTACTTC. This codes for CASSIGGGRNEQYF.

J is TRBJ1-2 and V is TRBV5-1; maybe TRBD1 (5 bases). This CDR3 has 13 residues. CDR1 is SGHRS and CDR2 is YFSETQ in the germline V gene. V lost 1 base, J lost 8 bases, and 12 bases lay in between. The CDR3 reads CASSLYGGEGYTF. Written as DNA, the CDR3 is TGCGCCAGCAGCTTGTATGGGGGGGAAGGCTACACCTTC.

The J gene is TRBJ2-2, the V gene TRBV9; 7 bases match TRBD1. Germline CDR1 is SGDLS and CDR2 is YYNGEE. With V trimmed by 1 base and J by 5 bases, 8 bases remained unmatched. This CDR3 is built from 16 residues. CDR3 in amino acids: CASSVSSRGRTGELFF. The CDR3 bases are TGTGCCAGCAGCGTATCAAGTAGGGGGCGGACCGGGGAGCTGTTTTTT.

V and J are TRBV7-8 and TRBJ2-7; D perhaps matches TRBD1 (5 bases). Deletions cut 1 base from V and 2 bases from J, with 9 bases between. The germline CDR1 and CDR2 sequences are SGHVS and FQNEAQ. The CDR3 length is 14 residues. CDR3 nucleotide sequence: TGTGCCAGCAGCTTAGAGGACAACACCTACGAGCAGTACTTC. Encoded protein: CASSLEDNTYEQYF. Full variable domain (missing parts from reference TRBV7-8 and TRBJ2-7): GAGVSQSPRYKVAKRGQDVALRCDPISGHVSLFWYQQALGQGPEFLTYFQNEAQLDKSGLPSDRFFAERPEGSVSTLKIQRTQQEDSAVYLCASSLEDNTYEQYFGPGTRLTVT.

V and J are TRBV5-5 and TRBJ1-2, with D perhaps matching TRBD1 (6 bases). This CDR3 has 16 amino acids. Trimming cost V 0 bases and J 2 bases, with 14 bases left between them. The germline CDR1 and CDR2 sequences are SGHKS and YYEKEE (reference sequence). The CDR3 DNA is TGTGCCAGCAGCTTGGTCGGGGGGCGCGGGAACTATGGCTACACCTTC. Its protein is CASSLVGGRGNYGYTF.

The CDR3 protein is CASSPPIRGRPYEQYF. The DNA for the CDR3 is TGCGCCAGCAGCCCCCCGATAAGGGGGAGACCCTACGAGCAGTACTTC. This chain uses TRBV4-1 with TRBJ2-7; weak D call: TRBD1 (6 bases). V was clipped by 4 bases and J by 2 bases, with 18 bases between them. Germline V gives CDR1 MGHRA, CDR2 YSYEKL. The CDR3 extends over 16 amino acids.

CDR3 residues: CASSTPDGGYGYTF. The CDR3 coding sequence is TGTGCCAGCAGCACCCCGGACGGGGGCTATGGCTACACCTTC. V and J are TRBV7-8 and TRBJ1-2; TRBD1 is a possible D gene (5 bases). The V and J ends lost 5 bases and 4 bases respectively, with 14 bases between them. CDR3 size: 14 residues. The germline V gene encodes CDR1 SGHVS and CDR2 FQNEAQ.

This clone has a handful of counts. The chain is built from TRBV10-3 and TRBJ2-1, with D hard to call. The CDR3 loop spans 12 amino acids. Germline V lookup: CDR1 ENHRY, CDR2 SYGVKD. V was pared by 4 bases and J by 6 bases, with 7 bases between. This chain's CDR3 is CAISVPSNEQFF. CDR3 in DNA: TGTGCCATCAGTGTCCCTAGCAATGAGCAGTTCTTC.

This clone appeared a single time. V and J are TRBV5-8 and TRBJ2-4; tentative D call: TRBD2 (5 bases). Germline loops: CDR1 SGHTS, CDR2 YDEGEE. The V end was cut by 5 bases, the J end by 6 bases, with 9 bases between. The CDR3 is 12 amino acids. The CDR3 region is CASRGAGNIQYF. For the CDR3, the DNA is TGTGCCAGCAGGGGAGCTGGAAACATTCAGTACTTC.

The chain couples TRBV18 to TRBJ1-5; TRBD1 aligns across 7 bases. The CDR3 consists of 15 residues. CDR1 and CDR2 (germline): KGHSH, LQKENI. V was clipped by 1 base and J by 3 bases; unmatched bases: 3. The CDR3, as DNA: TGTGCCAGCTCACCACAGGGGGCCCTCAATCAGCCCCAGCATTTT. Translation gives CASSPQGALNQPQHF.

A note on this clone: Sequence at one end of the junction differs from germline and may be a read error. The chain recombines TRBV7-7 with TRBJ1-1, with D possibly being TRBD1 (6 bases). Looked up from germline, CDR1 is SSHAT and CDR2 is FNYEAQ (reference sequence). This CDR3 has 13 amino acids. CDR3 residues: CASSLEQGTEAFF. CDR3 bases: TGTGCTAGCAGCTTAGAACAGGGAACTGAAGCTTTCTTT.

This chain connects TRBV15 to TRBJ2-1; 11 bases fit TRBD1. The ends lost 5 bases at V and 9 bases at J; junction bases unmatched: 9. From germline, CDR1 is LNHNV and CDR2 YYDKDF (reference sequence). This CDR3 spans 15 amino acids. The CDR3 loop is CATSSRDRGSTEQFF. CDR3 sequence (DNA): TGTGCCACCAGCTCGCGGGACAGGGGGTCCACTGAGCAGTTCTTC.

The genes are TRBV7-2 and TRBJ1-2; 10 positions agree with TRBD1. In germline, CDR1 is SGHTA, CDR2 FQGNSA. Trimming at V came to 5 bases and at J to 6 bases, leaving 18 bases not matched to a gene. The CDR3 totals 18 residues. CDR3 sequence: CASSINRVPGQGRNGYTF. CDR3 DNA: TGTGCCAGCAGCATTAACAGAGTACCGGGACAGGGGAGAAATGGCTACACCTTC.

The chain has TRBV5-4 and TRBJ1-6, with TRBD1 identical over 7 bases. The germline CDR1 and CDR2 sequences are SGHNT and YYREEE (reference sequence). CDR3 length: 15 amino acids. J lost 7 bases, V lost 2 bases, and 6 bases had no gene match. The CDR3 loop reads CASSFPGTANSPLHF. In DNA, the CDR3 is TGTGCCAGCAGCTTCCCCGGGACAGCAAATTCACCCCTCCACTTT.

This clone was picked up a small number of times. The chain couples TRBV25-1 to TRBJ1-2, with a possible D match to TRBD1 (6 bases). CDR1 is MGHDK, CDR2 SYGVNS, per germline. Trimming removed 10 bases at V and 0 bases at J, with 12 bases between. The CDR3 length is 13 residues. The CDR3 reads CATRQETNYGYTF. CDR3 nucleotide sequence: TGTGCCACCCGACAGGAAACTAACTATGGCTACACCTTC.

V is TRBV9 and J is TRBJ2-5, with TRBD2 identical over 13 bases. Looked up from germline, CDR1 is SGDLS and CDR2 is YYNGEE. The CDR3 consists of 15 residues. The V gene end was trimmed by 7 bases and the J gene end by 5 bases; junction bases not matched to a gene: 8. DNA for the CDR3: TGTGCCAGCGCTAGGACTAGCGGGAGTGAGGAGACCCAGTACTTC. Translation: CASARTSGSEETQYF.

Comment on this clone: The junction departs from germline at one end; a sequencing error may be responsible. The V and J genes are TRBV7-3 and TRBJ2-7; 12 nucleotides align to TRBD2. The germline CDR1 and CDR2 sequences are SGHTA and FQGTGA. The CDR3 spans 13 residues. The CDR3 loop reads CASSSRTSGVRHF. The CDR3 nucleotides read TGTGCCAGCAGCTCTCGGACTAGCGGGGTTCGGCACTTC.

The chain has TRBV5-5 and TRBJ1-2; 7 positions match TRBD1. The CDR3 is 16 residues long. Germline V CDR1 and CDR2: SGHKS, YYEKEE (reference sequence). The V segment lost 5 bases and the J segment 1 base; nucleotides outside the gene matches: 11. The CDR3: CASSLAGGDSNYGYTF. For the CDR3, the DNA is TGTGCCAGCAGTCTGGCGGGGGGGGACAGTAACTATGGCTACACCTTC.

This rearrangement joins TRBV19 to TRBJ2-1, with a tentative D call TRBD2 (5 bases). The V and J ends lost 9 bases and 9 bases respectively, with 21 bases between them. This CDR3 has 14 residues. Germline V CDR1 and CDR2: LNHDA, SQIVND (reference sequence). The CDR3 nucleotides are TGTGCCAGCTTGGACGTCGGGCGCGGGCGTGAGCAGTTCTTC. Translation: CASLDVGRGREQFF.

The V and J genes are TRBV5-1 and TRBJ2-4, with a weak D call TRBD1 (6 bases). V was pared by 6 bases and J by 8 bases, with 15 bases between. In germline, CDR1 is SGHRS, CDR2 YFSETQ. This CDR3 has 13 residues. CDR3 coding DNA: TGCGCCAGCAAACTTACAGGGTTGGACATTCAGTACTTC. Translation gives CASKLTGLDIQYF.

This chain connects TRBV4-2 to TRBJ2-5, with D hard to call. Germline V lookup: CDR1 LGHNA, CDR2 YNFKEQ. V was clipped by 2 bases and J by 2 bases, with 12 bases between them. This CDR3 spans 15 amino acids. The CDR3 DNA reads TGTGCCAGCAGCCAACGCTTGTCTAATCAAGAGACCCAGTACTTC. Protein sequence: CASSQRLSNQETQYF.

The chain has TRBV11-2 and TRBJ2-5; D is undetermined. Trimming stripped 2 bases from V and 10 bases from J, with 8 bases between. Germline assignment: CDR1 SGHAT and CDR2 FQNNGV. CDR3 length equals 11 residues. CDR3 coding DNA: TGTGCCAGCAGCTTAACCGGTGTCCAGTACTTC. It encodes CASSLTGVQYF.

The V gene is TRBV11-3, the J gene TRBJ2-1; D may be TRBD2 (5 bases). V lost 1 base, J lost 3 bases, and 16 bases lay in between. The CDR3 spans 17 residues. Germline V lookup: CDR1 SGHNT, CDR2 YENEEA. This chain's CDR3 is CASSLVTGNPNYNEQFF. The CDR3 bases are TGTGCCAGCAGCTTAGTAACGGGGAATCCTAACTACAATGAGCAGTTCTTC.

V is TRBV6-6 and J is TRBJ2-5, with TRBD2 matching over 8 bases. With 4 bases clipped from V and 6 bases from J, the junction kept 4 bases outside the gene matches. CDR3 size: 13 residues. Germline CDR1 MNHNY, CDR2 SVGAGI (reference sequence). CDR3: CASSSERGKTQYF. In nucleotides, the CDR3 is TGTGCCAGCAGTTCGGAGCGGGGGAAGACCCAGTACTTC.